Sequencing of this TCR beta chain was carried out in a study of T cell changes during pregnancy in multiple sclerosis (dated by TCRdb to between 2018 and 2021). Turning to the overall study: Changes in the T cell repertoire over the course of pregnancy were examined in this study in women with multiple sclerosis.

CDR1 and CDR2 are read off the germline V gene (reference sequence) as GTSNPN and SVGIG. The V end gives up 2 bases and the J end 6 bases, leaving 7 bases in the junction not matched to a gene. Reading from cysteine to phenylalanine, the CDR3 counts 14 amino acids. The kept DNA is CDR3 alone, 42 bases in frame from the first base. Turning to this clone: Its antigen remains undetermined. Base qualities are not recorded, but no much larger clone differs from it by a single base.

The library was built by means of the immunoSEQ multiplex PCR assay. TCRdb limited this immuneACCESS table to in-frame rearrangements with V and J called. A share of clones is missing; checked studies link under half to unresolved V genes, and the rest is unexplained. The sample has about 55,000 clones on record, 85% to 95% of them singletons. The ten largest clones take up about 3% of the sample. The chain was built from TRBV30 and TRBJ2-7; 10 nucleotides in the junction match TRBD2. This clonotype originated in a female donor with multiple sclerosis, enrolled in a pregnancy study. The sample consisted of CD8+ T cells from peripheral blood mononuclear cells, taken in the third trimester of pregnancy. The DNA is as follows: TGTGCCTGGAGTCTGCCTAGCGGGAGTTTCGAGCAGTACTTC. Its translation reads: CAWSLPSGSFEQYF.